This paragraph covers one T cell receptor beta chain sequence. The antigen remains unidentified. The cDNA was generated by 5'RACE with 10-nucleotide random UMIs. TCRdb re-analysed the 5' RACE reads in MiXCR, keeping a single row per CDR3 protein. In the table there are about 36,000 distinct CDR3 sequences, roughly 10% of which are singletons. Time point defined: technical triplicate 1. The data are from a study of neurological immune-mediated disorders. Overall study findings and caveats: HTLV-1-associated myelopathy had the most TCR clonal expansion, and multiple sclerosis had the least, less than healthy controls. Across subjects, expanded clones had no CDR3 amino acid sequences in common, pointing to private repertoires in all groups.

CDR3 length: 13 amino acids. V lost 5 bases to trimming and J lost 4 bases, with 9 bases between them. Looked up from germline, CDR1 is SGHNT and CDR2 is YYREEE (reference sequence). The V call is TRBV5-4, the J call TRBJ2-2, with D possibly TRBD1 on 6 matching bases. The sequence was obtained from a man in his 60s with HTLV-1-associated myelopathy (HAM/TSP). Sequencing input: PBMCs. The CDR3, as DNA: TGTGCCAGCAGTCAAGGGGGCACCGGGGAGCTGTTTTTT. Translated, it gives CASSQGGTGELFF.